What follows is one TCR beta chain and its context. This entry belongs to a study of blood T cell repertoires in COVID-19. Study summary: T cells, B-cell-depleted T cells, or PBMCs supplied cDNA or gDNA.

The assay was immunoSEQ multiplex PCR, and TCRdb's table has in-frame clones only and misses some. The sample carries some 200,000 clones, under 90% recorded once. Germline V CDR1 and CDR2: LGHNA, YNFKEQ. The CDR3 is made up of 17 amino acids. Trimming took 3 bases from V and 8 from J, leaving 24 bases between them. The sequencing sample was made of peripheral blood. J is TRBJ2-3 and V is TRBV4-2; a possible D gene is TRBD2 (7 bases). This clonotype was sampled from a woman older than 75 with active or convalescent COVID-19. CDR3 residues: CASSHAEGGDYLGTQYF. The CDR3 DNA follows: TGTGCCAGCAGCCATGCGGAAGGGGGGGATTATTTGGGTACGCAGTATTTT.